The 2 T cell receptor beta chains given below trace back to one sample, sequenced in a study of T cells in Graves' hyperthyroidism and ophthalmopathy. RNA transcripts were the template for amplifying TCR beta CDR3 regions. When the TCR CDR3 underwent first-round RT-PCR, the HTBI primer set was used. Each CDR3 protein is one row after TCRdb ran MiXCR on the multiplex PCR reads. This table holds 700,000 or so distinct CDR3 sequences, roughly 14% found once. The sequenced sample was blood. The receptors shown here come from a woman in her forties or fifties with Graves' ophthalmopathy.

There are many counts of this clonotype. The gene calls are TRBV3-1 and TRBJ2-1; weak D call: TRBD1 (6 bases). The V and J ends lost 1 base and 6 bases respectively, with 13 bases between them. The CDR3 has 15 amino acids. Germline CDR1 LGHDT, CDR2 YNNKEL (reference sequence). CDR3 in DNA: TGTGCCAGCAGCCAAGGGTCCAGGGGTGGCAATGAGCAGTTCTTC. It is translated as CASSQGSRGGNEQFF.

In DNA form, the CDR3 reads TGCAGCGCCGGGCGTCTAGGGGACCGCGGCTACACCTTC. Translation gives CSAGRLGDRGYTF. This chain uses TRBV29-1 with TRBJ1-2, with D maybe TRBD1 (5 bases). The CDR3 consists of 13 residues. Trimming removed 7 bases from V and 8 bases from J, with 20 bases in between. CDR1 is SQVTM and CDR2 is ANQGSEA in the germline V gene.